The rows below give T cell receptor beta chains drawn from one sample of a study of blood T cell repertoires in COVID-19. TCRdb's table, derived via immunoSEQ multiplex PCR, lists solely in-frame clones and lacks some. The sample consists of about 140,000 clones, 75% to 90% of them appearing once. The material sequenced was peripheral blood. The receptors derive from a woman over 75 with acute or convalescent COVID-19. The CDR3 runs from the conserved cysteine through the conserved F or W. D genes are given only for firm matches. Part of the rows lack a size; the others show once, few, many or a class for expanded clones.

clone size: -; V gene: TRBV5-5; D gene: TRBD2; J gene: TRBJ2-3; CDR3 protein: CASSFHPNGGSTDTQYF; CDR3 DNA: TGTGCCAGCAGCTTCCACCCGAACGGGGGGAGCACAGATACGCAGTATTTT
clone size: once; V gene: TRBV6-5; D gene: -; J gene: TRBJ1-1; CDR3 protein: CASSYSYRNTEAFF; CDR3 DNA: TGTGCCAGCAGTTACTCGTACAGGAACACTGAAGCTTTCTTT
clone size: -; V gene: TRBV18; D gene: -; J gene: TRBJ1-1; CDR3 protein: CASSPGTPYTEAFF; CDR3 DNA: TGTGCCAGCTCACCAGGGACACCCTACACTGAAGCTTTCTTT
clone size: -; V gene: TRBV11-2; D gene: TRBD2; J gene: TRBJ2-7; CDR3 protein: CASSLNGGASSEQYF; CDR3 DNA: TGTGCCAGCAGCCTAAACGGGGGGGCCTCGAGCGAGCAGTACTTC
clone size: few; V gene: TRBV19; D gene: -; J gene: TRBJ2-4; CDR3 protein: CASSDWIGASAKNIQYF; CDR3 DNA: TGTGCCAGTAGTGATTGGATTGGGGCTTCGGCCAAAAACATTCAGTACTTC
clone size: -; V gene: TRBV5-4; D gene: TRBD1; J gene: TRBJ1-1; CDR3 protein: CASSPPGQARNTEAFF; CDR3 DNA: TGTGCCAGCAGCCCGCCCGGACAGGCAAGGAACACTGAAGCTTTCTTT
clone size: -; V gene: TRBV29-1; D gene: -; J gene: TRBJ2-1; CDR3 protein: CSVSQGRVNEQFF; CDR3 DNA: TGCAGCGTTTCCCAGGGGAGGGTCAATGAGCAGTTCTTC
clone size: few; V gene: TRBV18; D gene: TRBD1; J gene: TRBJ1-2; CDR3 protein: CASSPNPGQWGYGYTF; CDR3 DNA: TGTGCCAGCTCACCAAATCCGGGACAGTGGGGCTATGGCTACACCTTC
clone size: -; V gene: TRBV5-1; D gene: -; J gene: TRBJ1-1; CDR3 protein: CASRSPGMNTEAFF; CDR3 DNA: TGCGCCAGCAGATCCCCAGGCATGAACACTGAAGCTTTCTTT
clone size: -; V gene: TRBV5-4; D gene: TRBD2; J gene: TRBJ2-1; CDR3 protein: CASSRPSGKDEQFF; CDR3 DNA: TGTGCCAGCAGTCGGCCTAGCGGGAAGGATGAGCAGTTCTTC
clone size: -; V gene: TRBV7-9; D gene: -; J gene: TRBJ2-7; CDR3 protein: CASSLVSYEQYF; CDR3 DNA: TGTGCCAGCAGCTTGGTTAGTTACGAGCAGTACTTC
clone size: -; V gene: TRBV7-9; D gene: -; J gene: TRBJ2-3; CDR3 protein: CASSSLLTQRHSTDTQYF; CDR3 DNA: TGTGCCAGCAGCTCCCTCCTAACCCAGCGGCATAGCACAGATACGCAGTATTTT
clone size: -; V gene: TRBV7-9; D gene: -; J gene: TRBJ2-5; CDR3 protein: CASSFTGYILVQETQYF; CDR3 DNA: TGTGCCAGCAGCTTTACTGGTTATATTCTAGTCCAAGAGACCCAGTACTTC
clone size: -; V gene: TRBV9; D gene: TRBD1; J gene: TRBJ1-2; CDR3 protein: CASSTEDRVASYGYTF; CDR3 DNA: TGTGCCAGCAGCACCGAGGACAGGGTTGCGAGCTATGGCTACACCTTC
clone size: -; V gene: TRBV5-5; D gene: -; J gene: TRBJ2-1; CDR3 protein: CASSLGQGRDEQFF; CDR3 DNA: TGTGCCAGCAGCTTGGGGCAGGGGAGGGATGAGCAGTTCTTC
clone size: -; V gene: TRBV27; D gene: TRBD2; J gene: TRBJ2-2; CDR3 protein: CASSSLVLGGTGELFF; CDR3 DNA: TGTGCCAGCAGTTCTTTGGTGCTGGGAGGGACCGGGGAGCTGTTTTTT
clone size: once; V gene: TRBV9; D gene: TRBD2; J gene: TRBJ2-7; CDR3 protein: CASSVELADPYEQYF; CDR3 DNA: TGTGCCAGCAGCGTAGAACTAGCGGACCCCTACGAGCAGTACTTC
clone size: -; V gene: TRBV5-1; D gene: TRBD1; J gene: TRBJ2-7; CDR3 protein: CASSPGTDPPEQYF; CDR3 DNA: TGCGCCAGCAGCCCGGGGACAGACCCTCCCGAGCAGTACTTC
clone size: few; V gene: TRBV11-2; D gene: TRBD1; J gene: TRBJ2-7; CDR3 protein: CASSPTAGQGAHEQYF; CDR3 DNA: TGTGCCAGCAGCCCCACGGCGGGCCAGGGGGCCCACGAGCAGTACTTC
clone size: -; V gene: TRBV3-1/TRBV3-2; D gene: -; J gene: TRBJ1-2; CDR3 protein: CASSQDFLLTDQDYGYTF; CDR3 DNA: TGTGCCAGCAGCCAAGATTTTCTTCTCACCGACCAGGACTATGGCTACACCTTC
clone size: -; V gene: TRBV18; D gene: -; J gene: TRBJ2-3; CDR3 protein: CASSPRQTDTQYF; CDR3 DNA: TGTGCCAGCTCACCGAGGCAAACAGATACGCAGTATTTT
clone size: -; V gene: TRBV19; D gene: TRBD1; J gene: TRBJ1-2; CDR3 protein: CASTKARDRGFREGYTF; CDR3 DNA: TGTGCCAGTACTAAAGCCCGGGACAGGGGTTTTCGGGAAGGCTACACCTTC